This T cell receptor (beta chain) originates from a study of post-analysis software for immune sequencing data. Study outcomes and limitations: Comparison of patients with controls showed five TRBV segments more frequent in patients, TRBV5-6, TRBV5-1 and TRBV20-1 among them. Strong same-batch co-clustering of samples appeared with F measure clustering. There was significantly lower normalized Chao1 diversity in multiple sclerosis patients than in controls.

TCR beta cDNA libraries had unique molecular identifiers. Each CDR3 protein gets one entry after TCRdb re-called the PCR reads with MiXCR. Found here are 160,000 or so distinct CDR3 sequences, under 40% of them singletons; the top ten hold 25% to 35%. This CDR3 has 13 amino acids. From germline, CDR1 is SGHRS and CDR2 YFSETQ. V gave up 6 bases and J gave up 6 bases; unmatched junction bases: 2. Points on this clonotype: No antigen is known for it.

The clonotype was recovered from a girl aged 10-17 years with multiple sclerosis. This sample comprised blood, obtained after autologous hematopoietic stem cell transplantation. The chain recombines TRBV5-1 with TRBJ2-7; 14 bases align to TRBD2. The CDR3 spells CASTGLAGGEQYF. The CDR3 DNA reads TGCGCCAGCACTGGACTAGCGGGAGGCGAGCAGTACTTC.